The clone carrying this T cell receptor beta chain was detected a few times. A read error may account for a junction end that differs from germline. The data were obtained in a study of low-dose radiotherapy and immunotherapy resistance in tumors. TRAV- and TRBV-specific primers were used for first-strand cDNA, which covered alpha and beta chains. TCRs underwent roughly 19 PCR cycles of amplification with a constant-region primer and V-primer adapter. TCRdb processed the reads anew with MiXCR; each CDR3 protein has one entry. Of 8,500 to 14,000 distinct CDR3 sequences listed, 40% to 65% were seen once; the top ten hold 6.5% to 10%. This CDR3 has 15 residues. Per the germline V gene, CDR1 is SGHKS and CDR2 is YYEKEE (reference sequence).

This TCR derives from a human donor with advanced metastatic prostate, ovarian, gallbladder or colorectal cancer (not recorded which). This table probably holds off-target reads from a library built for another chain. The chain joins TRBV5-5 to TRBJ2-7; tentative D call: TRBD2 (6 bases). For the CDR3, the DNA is TGTGCCGGCAGCTTGGCTGGGTTGGAGGGCGGCGAGCAGTACTTC. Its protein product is CAGSLAGLEGGEQYF.